The following is a TCR beta chain sequence with its context. The CDR3 loop spans 17 amino acids. Germline CDR1 reads MGHRA; CDR2 reads YSYEKL. V shed 0 bases, J shed 4 bases, and the junction held 11 bases outside the gene matches. Only in-frame clones appear in the TCRdb table, and some are missing; sequencing was by immunoSEQ multiplex PCR. The profile shows around 300,000 clones, approximately 87% of them singletons. This sample is drawn from a study of blood T cell repertoires in COVID-19. Study-wide context: Sources were T cells, B-cell-depleted T cells, or PBMCs; the material itself was cDNA or gDNA.

Sequenced sample: PBMCs or T cells enriched from blood (not recorded which). The sequence came from a woman in her twenties or thirties who had recovered from COVID-19. V and J are TRBV4-1 and TRBJ1-1, with TRBD1 identical over 7 bases. Written as DNA, the CDR3 is TGCGCCAGCAGCCAAGATTCACTCGAGGCAGGGGGCACTGAAGCTTTCTTT. Its protein is CASSQDSLEAGGTEAFF.